A single sample gave rise to the 26 T cell receptor beta chains below, sequenced in a study of post-analysis software for immune sequencing data. What these receptors recognize is not known. The study, taken as a whole, reports: Included in a set of roughly 5 TRBV segments more frequent in patients than controls were TRBV5-6, TRBV5-1 and TRBV20-1.

Prepared libraries of TCR beta cDNA carried unique molecular identifiers. TCRdb re-analysed the PCR reads in MiXCR, keeping a single row per CDR3 protein. The data show roughly 400,000 distinct CDR3 sequences, about 39% seen once. Input material: blood. The receptors were sampled from a girl aged 2 to 9 with multiple sclerosis.

The rearrangement joins TRBV6-5 to TRBJ2-3, with a weak D call TRBD2 (6 bases). The CDR3 runs to 16 residues. Germline lookup yields CDR1 MNHEY and CDR2 SVGAGI. The V and J ends lost 8 bases and 4 bases respectively, with 22 bases between them. For the CDR3, the DNA is TGTGCCAGCGGAGAGTTAAGGAGACTAGTAGCAGATACGCAGTATTTT. This codes for CASGELRRLVADTQYF.

The chain recombines TRBV7-2 with TRBJ2-6; 9 bases are a match to TRBD2. The CDR3 is made up of 17 amino acids. Per the germline V gene, CDR1 is SGHTA and CDR2 is FQGNSA. After removal of 8 bases from V and 0 bases from J, the junction contained 8 bases not matched to a gene. CDR3 residues: CASSTSGGHSGANVLTF. Written as DNA, the CDR3 is TGTGCCAGCTCGACTAGCGGAGGCCACTCTGGGGCCAACGTCCTGACTTTC.

This chain links TRBV29-1 with TRBJ2-7; 10 positions match TRBD2. Germline values: CDR1 SQVTM, CDR2 ANQGSEA. Trimming at V came to 5 bases and at J to 0 bases, leaving 7 bases not matched to a gene. The CDR3 has 15 residues. The CDR3 reads CSVQHGLADSYEQYF. In DNA form, the CDR3 reads TGCAGCGTTCAGCATGGACTAGCGGACTCCTACGAGCAGTACTTC.

Points on this clonotype: One junction end does not reproduce the germline sequence, and a read error may be involved. The chain recombines TRBV6-4 with TRBJ2-6; 8 bases align to TRBD1. Germline CDR1 and CDR2: MRHNA and SNTAGT. The CDR3 has 17 amino acids. CDR3 sequence: CASSAGGPFSGANVPTF. As DNA, the CDR3 is TGTGCCAGCAGTGCAGGGGGCCCCTTCTCTGGGGCCAACGTCCCGACTTTC.

To note about this clonotype: One end of the junction varies from germline; a read error may be responsible. The chain combines TRBV20-1 with TRBJ1-4; tentative D call: TRBD1 (5 bases). The V gene's germline CDR1 is DFQATT and CDR2 SNEGSKA (reference sequence). This CDR3 comprises 14 residues. CDR3 protein: CSVRNRDLGEKLFF. The DNA for the CDR3 is TGCAGTGTTAGAAACCGGGACTTAGGTGAAAAACTGTTTTTT.

The chain recombines TRBV27 with TRBJ2-1, with 7 bases lining up with TRBD1. The V gene end was trimmed by 5 bases and the J gene end by 6 bases; junction bases not matched to a gene: 13. CDR1 is MNHEY and CDR2 is SMNVEV in the germline V gene (reference sequence). The CDR3 has 16 amino acids. CDR3 protein: CASSPEGAPECNEQFF. The CDR3 nucleotides read TGTGCCAGCAGTCCCGAGGGGGCCCCGGAATGCAATGAGCAGTTCTTC.

V is TRBV27 and J is TRBJ1-5; D gene ambiguous. Germline V gene lookup returns CDR1 MNHEY and CDR2 SMNVEV (reference sequence). The CDR3 is made up of 13 amino acids. V lost 6 bases to trimming and J lost 2 bases, with 8 bases between them. The CDR3 sequence: CASRGVGNQPQHF. DNA for the CDR3: TGTGCCAGCAGGGGTGTAGGCAATCAGCCCCAGCATTTT.

This sequence joins TRBV4-1 and TRBJ2-1; D is uncertain. CDR3 length: 17 residues. Trimming cost V 1 base and J 1 base, with 14 bases left between them. CDR1 and CDR2 (germline): MGHRA, YSYEKL. CDR3 DNA: TGCGCCAGCAGCCAAGTTCTCGGACCGCGATCCTACAATGAGCAGTTCTTC. The encoded protein is CASSQVLGPRSYNEQFF.

This clonotype was seen only a few times. The chain links TRBV9 to TRBJ2-1; no firm D call. The CDR3 is made up of 15 amino acids. Germline CDR1 and CDR2: SGDLS and YYNGEE. Trimming left V 1 base short and J 8 bases short, with 16 bases between. As DNA, the CDR3 is TGTGCCAGCAGCGTATTTATTAGTAGCATGGATGAGCAGTTCTTC. Protein product: CASSVFISSMDEQFF.

This chain joins TRBV9 and TRBJ1-2; D gene uncertain. This CDR3 has 15 amino acids. Germline loops: CDR1 SGDLS, CDR2 YYNGEE. V shed 0 bases and J shed 0 bases, with 9 bases lying between them. The CDR3 region is CASSVAVTANYGYTF. The CDR3 DNA sequence: TGTGCCAGCAGCGTAGCAGTGACGGCTAACTATGGCTACACCTTC. The complete variable domain, with remaining parts taken from reference TRBV9 and TRBJ1-2, reads DSGVTQTPKHLITATGQRVTLRCSPRSGDLSVYWYQQSLDQGLQFLIQYYNGEERAKGNILERFSAQQFPDLHSELNLSSLELGDSALYFCASSVAVTANYGYTFGSGTRLTVV.

The genes are TRBV28 and TRBJ2-2, with 9 bases fitting TRBD2. J gave up 1 base and V 7 bases, and 10 bases lay outside the gene matches. Germline V gives CDR1 MDHEN, CDR2 SYDVKM. This CDR3 contains 17 residues. In DNA, the CDR3 is TGTGCCAGCAAGAGGGGCCGACTAGCGGTGAACACCGGGGAGCTGTTTTTT. This encodes CASKRGRLAVNTGELFF.

The chain links TRBV6-6 to TRBJ2-7, with D perhaps matching TRBD1 or TRBD2 (5 bases each). The CDR3 has 16 residues. Trimming removed 0 bases at V and 1 base at J, with 13 bases between. Germline CDR1 MNHNY, CDR2 SVGAGI (reference sequence). The CDR3 bases are TGTGCCAGCAGTTACTCGACTGGGACCGGATCCTACGAGCAGTACTTC. Encoded protein: CASSYSTGTGSYEQYF.

The rearrangement joins TRBV2 to TRBJ1-2; a weak D match, TRBD1 (5 bases). CDR3 size: 12 residues. Germline lookup yields CDR1 SNHLY and CDR2 FYNNEI. The ends were cut back, 7 bases at V and 5 bases at J, with 11 bases in the middle. This CDR3 is CASKGTDYGYTF. CDR3 bases: TGTGCCAGCAAGGGGACCGATTATGGCTACACCTTC.

This clonotype was picked up one time. The chain is built from TRBV7-6 and TRBJ2-3, with 7 bases identical to TRBD2. From germline, CDR1 is SGHVS and CDR2 FNYEAQ. J gave up 3 bases and V 4 bases, and 10 bases lay outside the gene matches. The CDR3 sequence is 16 residues long. The DNA of the CDR3 is TGTGCCAGCAGCTCTCCCCCGGGAGCGGGAACAGATACGCAGTATTTT. Translated: CASSSPPGAGTDTQYF. Using reference TRBV7-6 and TRBJ2-3 for the parts outside the CDR3, the full variable domain is GAGVSQSPRYKVTKRGQDVALRCDPISGHVSLYWYRQALGQGPEFLTYFNYEAQQDKSGLPNDRFSAERPEGSISTLTIQRTEQRDSAMYRCASSSPPGAGTDTQYFGPGTRLTVL.

J is TRBJ2-7 and V is TRBV7-2, with 12 positions matching TRBD2. The closer fit of TRBJ2-5 to the DNA end suggests the J call may be wrong. There are 18 residues in the CDR3. Germline CDR1 SGHTA, CDR2 FQGNSA. The CDR3 nucleotides read TGTGCCAGCAGCTTACCTCGACTAGCGGGAGTGAGGGGTGAGACCCAGTACTTC. Amino acids: CASSLPRLAGVRGETQYF.

This clonotype has only a few counts. The V gene is TRBV7-8, the J gene TRBJ2-1; 7 bases align to TRBD1. Germline V gene data show CDR1 as SGHVS and CDR2 as FQNEAQ. The V segment lost 4 bases and the J segment 4 bases; nucleotides outside the gene matches: 4. This CDR3 has 14 amino acids. CDR3 DNA: TGTGCCAGCAGCTCCGGGACAGAGTACAATGAGCAGTTCTTC. It is translated as CASSSGTEYNEQFF.

This rearrangement joins TRBV12-3 or TRBV12-4 to TRBJ1-5; 9 bases fit TRBD1. CDR3 length: 16 residues. V lost 6 bases, J lost 6 bases, and 12 bases stayed unmatched. CDR3 bases: TGTGCCAGCAGGCGAACCGGGACAGGGCGCAGTCAGCCCCAGCATTTT. Translation gives CASRRTGTGRSQPQHF.

This clonotype was seen a few times. The V call is TRBV25-1, the J call TRBJ2-4, with D possibly matching TRBD2 (7 bases). There are 12 residues in the CDR3. Germline CDR1 MGHDK, CDR2 SYGVNS. Trimming left V 10 bases short and J 13 bases short, with 20 bases between. The CDR3 region has the DNA TGTGCCACCCGAAAACAGGGAGGGAGGCAGTACTTC. Protein product: CATRKQGGRQYF.

This clonotype was observed once. The chain has TRBV4-1 and TRBJ1-6, with 7 bases lining up with TRBD1. V shed 1 base and J 9 bases; nucleotides not matched to a gene: 3. This CDR3 is 14 amino acids long. Germline values: CDR1 MGHRA, CDR2 YSYEKL. The CDR3 sequence: CASSQVTGTSPLHF. For the CDR3, the DNA is TGCGCCAGCAGCCAAGTGACAGGGACTTCACCCCTCCACTTT.

This sequence joins TRBV6-5 and TRBJ1-1; maybe TRBD1 (5 bases). With 0 bases removed from V and 3 bases from J, the gap between germline ends came to 23 bases. The CDR3 totals 19 residues. Germline V gene data show CDR1 as MNHEY and CDR2 as SVGAGI. Here the CDR3 reads CASSYSHSYWGVVDTEAFF. The CDR3 DNA reads TGTGCCAGCAGTTACTCCCATTCGTATTGGGGGGTGGTGGACACTGAAGCTTTCTTT.

The table lists this clonotype with a few counts. The J gene is TRBJ2-7, the V gene TRBV4-1, with 9 bases fitting TRBD1. Germline CDR1 and CDR2: MGHRA and YSYEKL. V dropped 1 base and J dropped 3; count of bases not matched to a gene: 7. The CDR3 is 16 amino acids. CDR3 nucleotides: TGCGCCAGCAGCCAAGGAGCCGGGACAGGGAGCTACGAGCAGTACTTC. Its translation is CASSQGAGTGSYEQYF.

Of note for this clonotype: The conserved phenylalanine or tryptophan is not found at the CDR3 terminus, so this likely reflects a read error. The DNA is omitted, as the CDR3 cannot be located on it reliably, and the CDR3 follows TCRdb's listing. The J gene is TRBJ2-7, the V gene TRBV4-3; the listed D gene, TRBD2, was not tested against the DNA. Germline V CDR1 and CDR2: LGHNA, YSLEER. The CDR3 adds up to 15 amino acids, both ends counted. The CDR3 region is CASSQPSEPGRGRYC.

This clonotype was counted between two and nine times. V gene TRBV7-2 combines with J gene TRBJ2-5; D possibly corresponds to TRBD2 (5 bases). This CDR3 is built from 13 residues. Trimming left V 5 bases short and J 5 bases short, with 12 bases between. Germline V lookup: CDR1 SGHTA, CDR2 FQGNSA. The CDR3 loop is CASSTTTGETQYF. CDR3 nucleotide sequence: TGTGCCAGCAGCACTACGACGGGGGAGACCCAGTACTTC.

The CDR3 protein is CASSNKRGGTDTQYF. CDR3 in DNA: TGTGCCAGCAGTAATAAACGGGGGGGCACAGATACGCAGTATTTT. The chain has TRBV6-5 and TRBJ2-3; 7 nucleotides align to TRBD2. Germline V lookup: CDR1 MNHEY, CDR2 SVGAGI. Trimming at V came to 5 bases and at J to 1 base, leaving 6 bases not matched to a gene. The CDR3 runs to 15 residues.

The DNA of the CDR3 is TGTGCCAGCAGTTCGACGACAGATTCAGGTGAAAAACTGTTTTTT. Protein product: CASSSTTDSGEKLFF. The chain joins TRBV12-3 or TRBV12-4 to TRBJ1-4; possible D gene TRBD1, 5 bases. Trimming took off 4 bases at V and 7 bases at J, with 16 bases between the two ends. The CDR3 length is 15 residues.

J is TRBJ1-5 and V is TRBV28; TRBD1 might be the D (6 bases). From germline, CDR1 is MDHEN and CDR2 SYDVKM. The CDR3 loop spans 18 amino acids. V was pared by 3 bases and J by 5 bases, with 23 bases between. CDR3 loop: CASSFWVRQGLSDQPQHF. DNA of the CDR3: TGTGCCAGCAGTTTCTGGGTCCGGCAGGGGCTTTCAGATCAGCCCCAGCATTTT.